This T cell receptor (beta chain) emerged from a study of cytotoxic CD8 clonotypes in ibrutinib-treated CLL (dated by TCRdb to the early 2020s). About the study as a whole: The cohort had eleven to twelve relapsed/refractory and approximately 14 treatment-naive patients; 17 were IGHV unmutated. Response samples were obtained after a median of approximately 12 months of treatment, with a range of roughly 6 to 40 months. Samples averaged about 260,000 productive templates and 90,000 to 100,000 productive rearrangements. Longitudinal samples were obtainable from about 30% of the roughly 86 participants in the trial. Every remission and progressive disease sample was obtained while ibrutinib was still being received by the patients. Partial responses were observed in approximately 24 patients and complete responses in 2; after a median follow-up of 68 months, remission was maintained in around 14 patients and progression was observed in roughly twelve. Cryopreserved peripheral blood mononuclear cells were collected at three points: before therapy, at response, and at either sustained remission or disease progression. General study outcomes and caveats: Sampling times were not matched between sustained-remission and progressing patients, and lymph node repertoires were not studied. At ibrutinib response clonality went up, during sustained remission it held steady, and at progression it dropped back toward baseline. At baseline, clonality was higher than in age-matched healthy donors and showed a strong correlation with circulating CD8+ T-cell counts. Public clonotypes were rare and either contracted or stayed stable during treatment, and the rise in clonality at ibrutinib response reflected the expansion of private clonotypes.

The sample's time point label, decoded: less than 30 months on ibrutinib. For TCR beta library preparation, approximately 1.9 micrograms of genomic DNA was extracted from cryopreserved PBMCs. High-throughput TCR beta sequencing was performed on longitudinal blood samples from CLL patients receiving ibrutinib monotherapy. The patients took part in an open-label, single-center phase 2 trial of ibrutinib monotherapy. In regard to this clone: Its specific antigen is unknown. One base away there is no much larger clone; base qualities are not given.

CDR1 is given as LNHDA and CDR2 as SQIVND, both from the germline V gene (reference sequence). The CDR3 contains 11 residues, cysteine and phenylalanine counted. The sequence is cut down to CDR3 DNA, 33 bases in frame from base 1. Each clonotype received, on average, approximately 9.9x coverage in deep resolution sequencing performed on a MiSeq, where the target depth lay between 1 in 1 million and 1 in 200,000 T cells. TCR beta libraries were generated with the immunoSEQ hsTCRB Kit. Turning to the authors' computational methods: The data were analyzed with ImmunoSEQ Analyzer and ImmunoSEQ Data Assistant, and V, D and J gene assignments followed IMGT definitions. Clonality, with values ranging from 0 to 1, was calculated as one minus the normalized Shannon entropy of productive rearrangement frequencies. Only overrepresented clonotypes making up at least 0.05% of each patient's repertoire were included in the public clonotype analysis. Some 13 age-matched healthy donor repertoires from immuneACCESS were used as controls for clonality. Sourced from immuneACCESS, this table was stored by TCRdb with only in-frame sequences that have V and J called. A share of the clones is absent; for the studies checked, an unresolved V gene accounts for under half, and the remainder has no known explanation. Clone size and the V and J calls come from that table; the DNA yielded D and trimming. The sample has hundreds of thousands of clones on record, 70% of them singletons. Less than 20% of the sample rests with the top ten.

The receptor was isolated from a human donor with chronic lymphocytic leukemia. The rearrangement combines TRBV19 with TRBJ2-7; TRBD1 is a possible D gene, resting on 6 matching bases. Source: PBMCs, taken after 24 months of ibrutinib treatment. CDR3 sequence: CGLQGHYEQYF. The DNA is TGTGGGCTCCAGGGGCACTACGAGCAGTACTTC.